This TCR beta chain emerged from a study of molecular identifiers for immune sequencing clone quantification. As concerns this clonotype: Its ends do not fully match the called genes, so a read error is possible.

In TCRdb, the PCR reads were re-called with MiXCR into one record per CDR3 protein. The top ten hold 6.4% of the sample, which has 20,000 or so distinct CDR3 sequences, about 20% seen once. The sample comprised naive CD8+ T cells from blood, with Jurkat cell RNA spiked in. The subset denotes: FACS-sorted CD8+CD4-CCR7+CD45RA+ naive T cells. The receptor was isolated from a human donor in good health. Some libraries in this study had Jurkat cell RNA spiked in.

The CDR3 sequence is CAPKIEERRNTGELFF. The CDR3, as DNA: TGTGCCCCCAAAATAGAGGAAAGGAGGAACACAGGGGAGCTGTTTTTT. The V gene is TRBV24-1, the J gene TRBJ2-2, with D tentatively TRBD2 (5 bases). Germline V gene sequence: CDR1 KGHDR, CDR2 SFDVKD. This CDR3 spans 16 amino acids.